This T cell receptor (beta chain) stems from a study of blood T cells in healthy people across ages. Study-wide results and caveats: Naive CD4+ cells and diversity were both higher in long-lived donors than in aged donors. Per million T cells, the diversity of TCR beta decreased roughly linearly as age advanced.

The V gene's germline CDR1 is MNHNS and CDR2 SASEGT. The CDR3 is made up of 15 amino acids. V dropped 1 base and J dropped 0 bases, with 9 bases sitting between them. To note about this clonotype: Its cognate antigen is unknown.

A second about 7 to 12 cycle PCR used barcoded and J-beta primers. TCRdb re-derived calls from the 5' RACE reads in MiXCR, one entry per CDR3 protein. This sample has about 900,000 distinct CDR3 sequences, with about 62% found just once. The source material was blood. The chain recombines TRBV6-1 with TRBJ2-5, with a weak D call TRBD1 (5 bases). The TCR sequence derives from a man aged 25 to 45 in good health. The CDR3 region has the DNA TGTGCCAGCAGTGAAGAGACAGACTACCAAGAGACCCAGTACTTC. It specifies CASSEETDYQETQYF.